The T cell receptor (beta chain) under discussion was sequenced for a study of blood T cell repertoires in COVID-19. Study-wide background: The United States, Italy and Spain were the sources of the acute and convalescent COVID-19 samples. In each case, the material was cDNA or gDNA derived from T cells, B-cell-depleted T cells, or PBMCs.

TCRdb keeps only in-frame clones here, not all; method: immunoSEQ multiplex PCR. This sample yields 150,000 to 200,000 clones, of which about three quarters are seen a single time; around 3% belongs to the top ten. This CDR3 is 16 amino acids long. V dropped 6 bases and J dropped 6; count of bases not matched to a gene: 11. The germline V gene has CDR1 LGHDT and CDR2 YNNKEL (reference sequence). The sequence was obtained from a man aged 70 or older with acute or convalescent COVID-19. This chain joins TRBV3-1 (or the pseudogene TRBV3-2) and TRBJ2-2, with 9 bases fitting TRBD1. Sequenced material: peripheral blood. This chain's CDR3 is CASRTGTGFRAGELFF. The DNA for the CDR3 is TGTGCCAGCAGGACCGGGACAGGGTTTCGAGCCGGGGAGCTGTTTTTT.